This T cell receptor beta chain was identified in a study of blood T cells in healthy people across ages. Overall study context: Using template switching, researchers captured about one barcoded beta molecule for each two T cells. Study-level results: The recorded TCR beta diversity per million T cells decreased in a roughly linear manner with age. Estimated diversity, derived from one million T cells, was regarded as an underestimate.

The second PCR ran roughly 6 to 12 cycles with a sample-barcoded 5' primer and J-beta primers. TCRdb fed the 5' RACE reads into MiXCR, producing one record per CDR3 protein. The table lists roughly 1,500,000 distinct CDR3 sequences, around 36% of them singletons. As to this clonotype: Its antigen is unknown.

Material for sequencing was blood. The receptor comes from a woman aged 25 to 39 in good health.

The CDR3 DNA reads as TGTGCCAGCAGCCTACAGGGTCACTATGGCTACACCTTC. It is translated as CASSLQGHYGYTF. The chain combines TRBV7-6 with TRBJ1-2; tentatively, D is TRBD1 (6 bases). The CDR3 extends over 13 amino acids. CDR1 is SGHVS, CDR2 FNYEAQ, per germline. V was trimmed by 5 bases and J by 3 bases, leaving 10 bases between them.